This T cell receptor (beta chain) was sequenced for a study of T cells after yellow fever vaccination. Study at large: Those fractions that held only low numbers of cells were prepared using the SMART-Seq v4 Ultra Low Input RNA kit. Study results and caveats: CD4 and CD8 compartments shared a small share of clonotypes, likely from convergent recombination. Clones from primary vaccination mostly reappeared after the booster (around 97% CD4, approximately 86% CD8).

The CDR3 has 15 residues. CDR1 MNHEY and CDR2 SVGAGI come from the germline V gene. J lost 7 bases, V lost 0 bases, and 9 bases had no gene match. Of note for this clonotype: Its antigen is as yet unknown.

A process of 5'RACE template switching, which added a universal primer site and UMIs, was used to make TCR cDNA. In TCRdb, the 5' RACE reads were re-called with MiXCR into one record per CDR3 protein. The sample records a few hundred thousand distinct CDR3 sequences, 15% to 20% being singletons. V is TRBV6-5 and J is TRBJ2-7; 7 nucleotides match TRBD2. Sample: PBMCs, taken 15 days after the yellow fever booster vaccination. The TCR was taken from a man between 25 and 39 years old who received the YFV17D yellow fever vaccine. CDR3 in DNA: TGTGCCAGCAGTTACTCGGGGAAGGGAGGGCTTGAGCAGTACTTC. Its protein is CASSYSGKGGLEQYF.